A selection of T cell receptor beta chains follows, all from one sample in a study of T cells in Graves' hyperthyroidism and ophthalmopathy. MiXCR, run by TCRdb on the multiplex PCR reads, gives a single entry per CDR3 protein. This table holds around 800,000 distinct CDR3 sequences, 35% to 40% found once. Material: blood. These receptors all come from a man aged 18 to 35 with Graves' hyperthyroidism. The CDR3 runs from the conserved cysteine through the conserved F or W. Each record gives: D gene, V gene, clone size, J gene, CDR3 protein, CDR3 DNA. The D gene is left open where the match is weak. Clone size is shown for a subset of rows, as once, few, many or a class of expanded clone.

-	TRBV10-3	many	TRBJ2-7	CAISEWGGGNDGEQYF	TGTGCCATCAGTGAGTGGGGCGGGGGCAACGACGGCGAGCAGTACTTC
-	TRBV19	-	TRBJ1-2	CASSMFQDYGYTF	TGTGCCAGTAGTATGTTTCAAGACTATGGCTACACCTTC
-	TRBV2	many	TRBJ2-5	CASSEGRRQETQYF	TGTGCCAGCAGTGAGGGCAGGCGCCAAGAGACCCAGTACTTC
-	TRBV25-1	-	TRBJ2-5	CASSESLFNQPQYF	TGTGCCAGCAGTGAATCTTTATTCAATCAGCCCCAGTACTTC
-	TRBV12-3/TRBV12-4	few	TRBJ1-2	CASSNSQPYGYTF	TGTGCCAGCAGTAACTCGCAACCCTATGGCTACACCTTC
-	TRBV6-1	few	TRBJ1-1	CASWDGMNTEAFF	TGTGCCAGCTGGGACGGCATGAACACTGAAGCTTTCTTT
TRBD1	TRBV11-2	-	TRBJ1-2	CASSLNRGANGYTF	TGTGCCAGCAGCTTAAACAGGGGAGCCAATGGCTACACCTTC
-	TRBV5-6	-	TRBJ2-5	CASSLEDLLDETQYF	TGTGCCAGCAGCCTGGAGGACCTGCTTGACGAGACCCAGTACTTC
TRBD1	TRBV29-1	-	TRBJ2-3	CSGGGADTQYF	TGCAGCGGAGGGGGCGCGGATACGCAGTATTTT
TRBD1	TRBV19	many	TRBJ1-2	CASGTGNGYTF	TGTGCCAGTGGGACAGGGAACGGCTACACCTTC
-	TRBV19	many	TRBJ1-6	CASSPAGPSPLHF	TGTGCCAGTAGTCCGGCAGGGCCTTCACCCCTCCACTTT
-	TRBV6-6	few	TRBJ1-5	CASKPVFPNQPQHF	TGTGCCAGCAAGCCAGTTTTCCCTAATCAGCCCCAGCATTTT
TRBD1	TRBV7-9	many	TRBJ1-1	CAGGTVNTEAFF	TGTGCCGGCGGGACAGTTAACACTGAAGCTTTCTTT
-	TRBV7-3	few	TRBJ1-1	CASSQTPGDTEAFF	TGTGCCAGCAGCCAAACGCCGGGAGACACTGAAGCTTTCTTT
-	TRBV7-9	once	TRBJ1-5	CASSLVIDAQGDFQPQHF	TGTGCCAGCAGCTTAGTGATTGATGCACAGGGCGATTTCCAGCCCCAGCATTTT
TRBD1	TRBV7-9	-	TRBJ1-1	CASSTRDRTLNTEAFF	TGTGCCAGCAGTACTCGGGACAGGACCTTGAACACTGAAGCTTTCTTT
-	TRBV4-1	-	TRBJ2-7	CASSQPAGGEQYF	TGCGCCAGCAGCCAACCAGCCGGCGGCGAGCAGTACTTC
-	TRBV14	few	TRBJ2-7	CASSRTDPLEQYF	TGTGCCAGCAGCCGGACGGACCCCCTCGAGCAGTACTTC
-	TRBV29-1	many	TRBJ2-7	CSVGGTERRSYEQYF	TGCAGCGTTGGGGGGACCGAGAGGCGATCCTACGAGCAGTACTTC
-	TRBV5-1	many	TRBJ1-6	CASSWTGTERSPLHF	TGCGCCAGCAGCTGGACCGGGACGGAGCGATCACCCCTCCACTTT
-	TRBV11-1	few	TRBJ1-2	CASSFNRAGYTF	TGTGCCAGCAGCTTCAACAGGGCAGGCTACACCTTC
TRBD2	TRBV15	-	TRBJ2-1	CATSRSGSGGPYNEQFF	TGTGCCACCAGTCGCTCGGGGTCGGGAGGGCCCTACAATGAGCAGTTCTTC
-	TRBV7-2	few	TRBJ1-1	CASSQTFMNTEAFF	TGTGCCAGCAGCCAGACATTCATGAACACTGAAGCTTTCTTT
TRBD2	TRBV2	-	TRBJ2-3	CASSERLAGTDTQYF	TGTGCCAGCAGTGAACGGCTAGCGGGCACAGATACGCAGTATTTT
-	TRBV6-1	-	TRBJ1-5	CASSSWDVYSNQPQHF	TGTGCCAGCAGCTCCTGGGACGTATATAGCAATCAGCCCCAGCATTTT
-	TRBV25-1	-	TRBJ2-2	CADWTYTGELFF	TGTGCCGATTGGACTTACACCGGGGAGCTGTTTTTT
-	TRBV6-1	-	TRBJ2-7	CASSLSGLFVYEQYF	TGTGCCAGCAGCCTCTCGGGACTTTTTGTCTACGAGCAGTACTTC
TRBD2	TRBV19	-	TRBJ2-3	CASSLLAGRTDTQYF	TGTGCCAGTAGTCTGCTAGCGGGGAGGACAGATACGCAGTATTTT
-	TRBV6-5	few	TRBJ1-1	CASSVHRSNTEAFF	TGTGCCAGCAGTGTTCATCGTTCTAACACTGAAGCTTTCTTT
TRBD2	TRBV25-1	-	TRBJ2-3	CASSEFFTGTKRTQYF	TGTGCCAGCAGTGAATTCTTCACCGGGACTAAGCGTACGCAGTATTTT
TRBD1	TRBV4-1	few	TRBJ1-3	CASSPDRGLANTIYF	TGCGCCAGCAGCCCGGACAGGGGGCTGGCAAACACCATATATTTT
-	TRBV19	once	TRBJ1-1	CASSMFPAAGVNTEAFF	TGTGCCAGTAGTATGTTCCCCGCGGCAGGGGTTAACACTGAAGCTTTCTTT
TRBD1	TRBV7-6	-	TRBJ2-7	CASSSPLPTGAGEQYF	TGTGCCAGCAGCTCCCCCCTACCGACAGGGGCGGGAGAGCAGTACTTC
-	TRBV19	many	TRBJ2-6	CASTDLGLAGANVLTF	TGTGCCAGTACCGATTTGGGGCTTGCAGGGGCCAACGTCCTGACTTTC
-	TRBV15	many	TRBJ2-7	CATSHSGGPFEQYF	TGTGCCACCAGTCACTCGGGGGGCCCTTTCGAGCAGTACTTC
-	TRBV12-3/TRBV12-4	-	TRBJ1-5	CASTGRVNQPQHF	TGTGCCAGCACCGGGCGGGTGAATCAGCCCCAGCATTTT
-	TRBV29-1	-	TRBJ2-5	CSGIQETQYF	TGCAGCGGGATCCAAGAGACCCAGTACTTC
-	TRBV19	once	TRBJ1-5	CASSVGVGSSQPQHF	TGTGCCAGTAGTGTTGGGGTAGGGTCAAGTCAGCCCCAGCATTTT
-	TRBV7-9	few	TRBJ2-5	CASSPDGGGVETQYF	TGTGCCAGCAGCCCGGACGGAGGGGGGGTAGAGACCCAGTACTTC
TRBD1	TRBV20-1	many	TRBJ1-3	CSATSGTAGNTIYF	TGCAGTGCTACTTCCGGGACAGCTGGAAACACCATATATTTT
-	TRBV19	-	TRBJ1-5	CASSGGGSLSQPQHF	TGTGCCAGTAGTGGTGGTGGGTCGTTGAGTCAGCCCCAGCATTTT
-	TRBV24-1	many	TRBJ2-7	CATRKDLKPSYEQYF	TGTGCCACCCGAAAGGACTTGAAGCCTTCCTACGAGCAGTACTTC
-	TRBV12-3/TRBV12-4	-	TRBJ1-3	CASSFAQAGNTIYF	TGTGCCAGCAGTTTCGCGCAGGCTGGAAACACCATATATTTT
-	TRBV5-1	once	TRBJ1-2	CASSLGGAHYGYTF	TGCGCCAGCAGCTTGGGAGGGGCTCACTATGGCTACACCTTC
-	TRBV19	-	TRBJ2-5	CATGLSRYQETQYF	TGTGCAACGGGACTGTCCCGGTACCAAGAGACCCAGTACTTC
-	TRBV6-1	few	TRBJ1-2	CASTGVEGYTF	TGTGCCAGCACAGGGGTTGAGGGCTACACCTTC